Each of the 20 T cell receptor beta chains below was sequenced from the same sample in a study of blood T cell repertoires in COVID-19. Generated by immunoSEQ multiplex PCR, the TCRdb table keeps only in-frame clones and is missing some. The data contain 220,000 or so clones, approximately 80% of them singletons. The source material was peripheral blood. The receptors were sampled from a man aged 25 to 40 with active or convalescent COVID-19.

The CDR3 spells CASSPTSGATGELFF. The CDR3 DNA reads as TGTGCCAGCAGTCCTACTAGCGGGGCCACCGGGGAGCTGTTTTTT. This chain links TRBV27 with TRBJ2-2; 10 nucleotides line up with TRBD2. V trimming: 5 bases; J trimming: 4 bases; junction bases outside the gene matches: 4. Germline CDR1 reads MNHEY; CDR2 reads SMNVEV (reference sequence). CDR3 length: 15 amino acids.

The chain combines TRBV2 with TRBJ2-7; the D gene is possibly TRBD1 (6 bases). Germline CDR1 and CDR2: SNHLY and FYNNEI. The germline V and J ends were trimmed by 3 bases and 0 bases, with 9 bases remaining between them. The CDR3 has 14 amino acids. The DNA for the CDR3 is TGTGCCAGCAGTGATTCAGGGGCCTCCTACGAGCAGTACTTC. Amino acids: CASSDSGASYEQYF. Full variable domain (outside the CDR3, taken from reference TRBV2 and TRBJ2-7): EPEVTQTPSHQVTQMGQEVILRCVPISNHLYFYWYRQILGQKVEFLVSFYNNEISEKSEIFDDQFSVERPDGSNFTLKIRSTKLEDSAMYFCASSDSGASYEQYFGPGTRLTVT.

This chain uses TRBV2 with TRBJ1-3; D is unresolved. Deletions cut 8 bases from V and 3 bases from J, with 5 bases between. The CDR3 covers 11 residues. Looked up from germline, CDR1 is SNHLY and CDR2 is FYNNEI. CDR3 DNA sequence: TGTGCCAGCCCCCGTGGAAACACCATATATTTT. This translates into CASPRGNTIYF.

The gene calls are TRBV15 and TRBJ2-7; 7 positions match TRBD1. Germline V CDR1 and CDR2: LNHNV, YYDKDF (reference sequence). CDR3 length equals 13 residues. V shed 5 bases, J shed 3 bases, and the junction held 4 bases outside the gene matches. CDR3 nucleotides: TGTGCCACCAGCTCGGGACAGAACTACGAGCAGTACTTC. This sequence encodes CATSSGQNYEQYF.

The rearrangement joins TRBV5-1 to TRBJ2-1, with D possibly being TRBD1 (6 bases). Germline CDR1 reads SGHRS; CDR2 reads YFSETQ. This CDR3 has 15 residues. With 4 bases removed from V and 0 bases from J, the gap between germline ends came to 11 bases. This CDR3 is CASSPQTGSYNEQFF. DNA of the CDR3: TGCGCCAGCAGCCCCCAGACAGGCTCCTACAATGAGCAGTTCTTC.

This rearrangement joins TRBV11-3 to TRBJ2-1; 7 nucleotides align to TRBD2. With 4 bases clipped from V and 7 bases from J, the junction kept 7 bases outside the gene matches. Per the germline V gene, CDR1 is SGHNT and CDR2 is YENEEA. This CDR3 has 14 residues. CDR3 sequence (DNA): TGTGCCAGCAGCTCCCTACGGCGGGGGAATGAGCAGTTCTTC. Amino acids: CASSSLRRGNEQFF.

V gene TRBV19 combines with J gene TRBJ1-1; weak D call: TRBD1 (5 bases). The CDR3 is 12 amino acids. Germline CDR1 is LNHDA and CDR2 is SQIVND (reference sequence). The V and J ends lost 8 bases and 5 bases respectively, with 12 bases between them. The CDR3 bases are TGTGCCAGTGGTGGAGGGGTAACTGAAGCTTTCTTT. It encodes CASGGGVTEAFF.

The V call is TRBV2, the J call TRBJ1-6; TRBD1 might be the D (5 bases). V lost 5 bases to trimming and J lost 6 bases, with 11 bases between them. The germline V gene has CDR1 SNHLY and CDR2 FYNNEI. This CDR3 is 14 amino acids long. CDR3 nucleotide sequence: TGTGCCAGCAGTCCCCCGGGACTTAATTCACCCCTCCACTTT. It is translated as CASSPPGLNSPLHF.

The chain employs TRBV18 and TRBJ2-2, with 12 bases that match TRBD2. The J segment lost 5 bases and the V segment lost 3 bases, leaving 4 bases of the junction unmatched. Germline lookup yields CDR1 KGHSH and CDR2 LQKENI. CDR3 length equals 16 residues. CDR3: CASSPRTSGTTGELFF. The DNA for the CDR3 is TGTGCCAGCTCACCCCGGACTAGCGGGACGACCGGGGAGCTGTTTTTT.

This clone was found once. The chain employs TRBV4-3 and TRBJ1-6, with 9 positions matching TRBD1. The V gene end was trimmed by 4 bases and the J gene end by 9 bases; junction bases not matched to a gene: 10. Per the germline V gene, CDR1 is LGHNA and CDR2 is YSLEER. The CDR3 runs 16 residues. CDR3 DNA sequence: TGCGCCAGCAGCCCCTCCCGGACAGGGGAGAGTTCACCCCTCCACTTT. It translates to CASSPSRTGESSPLHF.

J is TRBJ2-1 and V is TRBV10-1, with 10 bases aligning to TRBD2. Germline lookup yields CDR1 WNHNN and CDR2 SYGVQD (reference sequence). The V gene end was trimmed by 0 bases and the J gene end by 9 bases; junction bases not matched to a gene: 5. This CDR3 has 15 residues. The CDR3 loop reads CASSESSGGAAEQFF. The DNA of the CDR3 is TGCGCCAGCAGTGAGTCAAGCGGGGGGGCGGCTGAGCAGTTCTTC.

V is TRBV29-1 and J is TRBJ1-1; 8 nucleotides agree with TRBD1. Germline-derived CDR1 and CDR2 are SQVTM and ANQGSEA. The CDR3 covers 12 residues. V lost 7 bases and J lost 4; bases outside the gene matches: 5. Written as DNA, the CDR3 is TGCAGCGCTGGACAGGGTAGCACTGAAGCTTTCTTT. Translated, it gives CSAGQGSTEAFF. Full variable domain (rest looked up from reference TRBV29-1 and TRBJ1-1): SAVISQKPSRDICQRGTSLTIQCQVDSQVTMMFWYRQQPGQSLTLIATANQGSEATYESGFVIDKFPISRPNLTFSTLTVSNMSPEDSSIYLCSAGQGSTEAFFGQGTRLTVV.

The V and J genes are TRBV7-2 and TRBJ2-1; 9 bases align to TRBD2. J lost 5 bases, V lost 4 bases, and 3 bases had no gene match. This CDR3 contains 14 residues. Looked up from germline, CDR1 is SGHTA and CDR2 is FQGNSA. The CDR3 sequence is CASSSGLANNEQFF. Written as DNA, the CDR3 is TGTGCCAGCAGCTCGGGACTAGCTAACAATGAGCAGTTCTTC.

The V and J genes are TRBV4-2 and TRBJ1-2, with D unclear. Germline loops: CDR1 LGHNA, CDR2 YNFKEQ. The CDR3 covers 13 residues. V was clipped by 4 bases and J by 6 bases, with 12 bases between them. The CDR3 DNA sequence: TGTGCCAGCAGCCCCAACTGGAGGGATGGCTACACCTTC. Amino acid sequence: CASSPNWRDGYTF.

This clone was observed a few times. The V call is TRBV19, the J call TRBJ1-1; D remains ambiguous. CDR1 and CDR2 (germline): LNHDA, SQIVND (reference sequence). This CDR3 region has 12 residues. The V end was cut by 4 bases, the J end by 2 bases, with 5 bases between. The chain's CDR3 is CASSKSNTEAFF. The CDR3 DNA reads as TGTGCCAGTAGTAAGAGCAACACTGAAGCTTTCTTT.

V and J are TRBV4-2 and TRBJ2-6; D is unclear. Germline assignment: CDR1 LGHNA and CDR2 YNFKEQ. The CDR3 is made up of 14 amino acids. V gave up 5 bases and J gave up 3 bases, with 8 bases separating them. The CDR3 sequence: CASSSYYGANVLTF. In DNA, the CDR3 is TGTGCCAGCAGCTCTTATTATGGGGCCAACGTCCTGACTTTC.

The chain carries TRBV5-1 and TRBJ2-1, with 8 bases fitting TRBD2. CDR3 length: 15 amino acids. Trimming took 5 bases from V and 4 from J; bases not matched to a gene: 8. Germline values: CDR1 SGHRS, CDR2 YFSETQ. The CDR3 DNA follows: TGCGCCAGCAGTATAACTAGCGGACCATACAATGAGCAGTTCTTC. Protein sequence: CASSITSGPYNEQFF. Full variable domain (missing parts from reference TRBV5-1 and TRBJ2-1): KAGVTQTPRYLIKTRGQQVTLSCSPISGHRSVSWYQQTPGQGLQFLFEYFSETQRNKGNFPGRFSGRQFSNSRSEMNVSTLELGDSALYLCASSITSGPYNEQFFGPGTRLTVL.

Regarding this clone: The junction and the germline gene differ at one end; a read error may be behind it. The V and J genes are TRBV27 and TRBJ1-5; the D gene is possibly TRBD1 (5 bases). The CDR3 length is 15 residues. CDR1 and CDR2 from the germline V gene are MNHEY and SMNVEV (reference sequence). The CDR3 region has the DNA TGTGCCAGCAGTCTATCCCCGGGGGTGGAGCAGCCCCAGCATTTT. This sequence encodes CASSLSPGVEQPQHF.

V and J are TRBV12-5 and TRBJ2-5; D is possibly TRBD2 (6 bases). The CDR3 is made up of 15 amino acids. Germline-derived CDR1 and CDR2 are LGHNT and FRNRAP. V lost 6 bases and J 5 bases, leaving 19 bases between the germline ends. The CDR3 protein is CASGRGGSPRETQYF. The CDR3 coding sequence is TGTGCTAGTGGGCGGGGCGGGTCTCCCCGCGAGACCCAGTACTTC.

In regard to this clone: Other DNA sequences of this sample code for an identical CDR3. The CDR3 loop is CASSDRGYGYTF. CDR3 nucleotide sequence: TGTGCCAGCAGCGACAGGGGTTATGGCTACACCTTC. This chain joins TRBV2 and TRBJ1-2; 8 nucleotides align to TRBD1. This CDR3 comprises 12 residues. Germline trimming cut 6 bases from V and 5 bases from J; bases unmatched to any gene: 2. The germline CDR1 and CDR2 sequences are SNHLY and FYNNEI. Complete variable domain (other parts from reference TRBV2 and TRBJ1-2): EPEVTQTPSHQVTQMGQEVILRCVPISNHLYFYWYRQILGQKVEFLVSFYNNEISEKSEIFDDQFSVERPDGSNFTLKIRSTKLEDSAMYFCASSDRGYGYTFGSGTRLTVV.